This T cell receptor beta chain came from a study of technical replicates of blood from a few donors. In germline, CDR1 is GTSNPN, CDR2 SVGIG (reference sequence). This CDR3 has 13 amino acids. The ends were cut back, 3 bases at V and 1 base at J, with 9 bases in the middle. The data were produced by immunoSEQ multiplex PCR, yet TCRdb's version contains in-frame clones alone and is incomplete. This sample has about 100,000 clones; just over 95% occur once, and the top ten carry 0.2% to 0.25%. This clone has only a few counts. Material: T cells isolated from PBMCs. The receptor was isolated from a human donor in good health. The gene calls are TRBV30 and TRBJ1-1, with D tentatively TRBD1 (6 bases). CDR3 nucleotide sequence: TGTGCCTGGAGCGGACAGACGAACACTGAAGCTTTCTTT. This translates into CAWSGQTNTEAFF. The whole variable domain, remainder taken from reference TRBV30 and TRBJ1-1, is SQTIHQWPATLVQPVGSPLSLECTVEGTSNPNLYWYRQAAGRGLQLLFYSVGIGQISSEVPQNLSASRPQDRQFILSSKKLLLSDSGFYLCAWSGQTNTEAFFGQGTRLTVV.